This record concerns one T cell receptor (beta chain) sequence. Trimming removed 7 bases at V and 0 bases at J, with 9 bases between. Germline CDR1 is SNHLY and CDR2 is FYNNEI. This CDR3 is 14 amino acids long. The data stem from a study of T cell responses to AZD1222 COVID-19 vaccine. Clones were read by immunoSEQ multiplex PCR, and TCRdb kept only the in-frame ones, dropping some. The sample has about 110,000 clones, around 90% seen once. The sequence was collected from an adult who received the AZD1222 COVID-19 vaccine. The sequencing here drew on peripheral blood, taken 28 days after the second AZD1222 dose. The chain combines TRBV2 with TRBJ2-2, with D unclear. CDR3 region: CASTARANTGELFF. The CDR3 DNA reads TGTGCCAGCACTGCAAGAGCGAACACCGGGGAGCTGTTTTTT.